This T cell receptor (beta chain) was sequenced in a study of low-dose radiotherapy and immunotherapy resistance in tumors. In the study overall: Each fraction given to Cohort 2 every two weeks delivered 1 Gy, and the total reached 13 Gy over 26 weeks. Every six weeks patients received intravenous ipilimumab 1 mg/kg, and every two weeks they received intravenous nivolumab 240 mg.

Nivolumab, ipilimumab, aspirin, low-dose cyclophosphamide and low-dose radiotherapy were all administered to the donors. Covering alpha and beta chains, TRAV- and TRBV-specific primers were used for the first-strand cDNA. With a V-primer adapter and a constant-region primer, TCRs were amplified for roughly 21 PCR cycles. mRNA, once isolated, was amplified by in vitro transcription. TCRdb passed the reads through MiXCR, listing each CDR3 protein once. The top ten hold approximately 5% of the sample, which has around 17,000 distinct CDR3 sequences, 70% seen once. Trimming removed 5 bases from V and 6 bases from J, with 17 bases in between. This CDR3 contains 13 residues. CDR1 is SQVTM, CDR2 ANQGSEA, per germline. This clonotype was detected a few times.

This sequence originates from a human donor with advanced metastatic prostate, ovarian, gallbladder or colorectal cancer (not recorded which). This table probably holds off-target reads from a library built for another chain. The chain is built from TRBV29-1 and TRBJ2-7, with D possibly being TRBD1 (6 bases). The CDR3 loop is CSVSTGTPFEQYF. CDR3 sequence (DNA): TGCAGCGTTTCGACCGGGACACCCTTCGAGCAGTACTTC.